The 21 T cell receptor beta chains below were found in one sample sequenced in a study of CXCR3-negative and CXCR3-positive naive CD8 T cells (dated by TCRdb to about 2019). These TCRs are of unknown antigen specificity. The study at large found these results: Compared with CXCR3-negative naive cells, CXCR3-positive naive cells had TRB CDR3s with higher hydrophobicity (lower Kidera factor 4), lower energy, and higher strength and volume indices.

Sequenced on a NextSeq 550. The Human TCR Profiling Kit (MiLaboratory) was used to prepare UMI-labeled 5' RACE TRB cDNA libraries. With the reads reprocessed by TCRdb, a single entry stands for each CDR3 protein sequence and no DNA is reported. The data table for this sample lists about 120,000 distinct CDR3 sequences. Approximately 0.38% of the sample is taken by the ten largest. Specimen: naive CXCR3+ CD8+ T cells from blood. Interpreted using the paper, the cell subset or site label stands for: CD45RO-CCR7+CD27+CD95- naive CD8+ T cells expressing CXCR3 (TNR3+). These receptors originate from a human donor in good health. Some clones in this sample may be carry-over from other donors' samples.

This chain links TRBV29-1 with TRBJ2-3; TCRdb gives TRBD2 as the D gene, but with no DNA this cannot be confirmed. Germline CDR1 reads SQVTM; CDR2 reads ANQGSEA. The CDR3 has 12 amino acids. The CDR3 sequence: CSGWDFTDTQYF.

The gene calls are TRBV12-3 or TRBV12-4 and TRBJ2-3. The CDR3 is 13 residues long. CDR3 amino acids: CASSFPSADTQYF.

The chain links TRBV3-1 to TRBJ1-4. The CDR3 is made up of 16 amino acids. CDR1 and CDR2 (germline): LGHDT, YNNKEL (reference sequence). This chain's CDR3 is CASSPSRNSDNEKLFF.

The V gene is TRBV7-9, the J gene TRBJ2-5; the D call from TCRdb, TRBD2, cannot be confirmed without DNA. The length of the CDR3 is 18 residues. Germline V gene sequence: CDR1 SEHNR, CDR2 FQNEAQ (reference sequence). This CDR3 is CASSLVVGTSGFQETQYF.

The chain combines TRBV27 with TRBJ2-5; TCRdb names TRBD1, which stays unverified in the absence of DNA. The CDR3 runs 16 residues. Germline CDR1 is MNHEY and CDR2 is SMNVEV (reference sequence). The CDR3 here is CASSALDRGPGETQYF.

V is TRBV7-2 and J is TRBJ2-5. The germline V gene encodes CDR1 SGHTA and CDR2 FQGNSA. The CDR3 is made up of 15 amino acids. The CDR3 region is CASSLVYSTKETQYF.

The V call is TRBV27, the J call TRBJ1-1; TCRdb calls TRBD1, which cannot be checked without DNA. The CDR3 sequence is 13 residues long. The germline gives CDR1 MNHEY, CDR2 SMNVEV (reference sequence). The CDR3 sequence is CASSTWTGQEAFF.

The chain recombines TRBV2 with TRBJ2-7; with no DNA, the TCRdb D assignment of TRBD1 cannot be verified. Looked up from germline, CDR1 is SNHLY and CDR2 is FYNNEI. CDR3 size: 14 residues. The CDR3 region is CASSEGAMDYEQYF.

The chain employs TRBV7-6 and TRBJ2-2. This CDR3 contains 13 residues. Germline V lookup: CDR1 SGHVS, CDR2 FNYEAQ. The CDR3 region is CASSPGIAGELFF.

The V and J genes are TRBV12-3 or TRBV12-4 and TRBJ2-2; TCRdb lists TRBD2, though no DNA is available to test this call. This CDR3 spans 16 amino acids. The CDR3 reads CASRLPLAGVTGELFF.

This chain connects TRBV28 to TRBJ2-7. This CDR3 comprises 14 residues. Germline CDR1 MDHEN, CDR2 SYDVKM. The chain's CDR3 is CASSFPKGNVVQYF.

The chain has TRBV13 and TRBJ1-1; TCRdb reports TRBD1, a call that lacks DNA to check it against. This CDR3 contains 16 residues. The germline CDR1 and CDR2 sequences are PRHDT and FYEKMQ (reference sequence). CDR3 sequence: CASLAVSGEGDTEAFF.

V and J are TRBV5-1 and TRBJ2-2; TCRdb calls TRBD1, which cannot be checked without DNA. This CDR3 has 16 amino acids. Germline assignment: CDR1 SGHRS and CDR2 YFSETQ. The CDR3 here is CASSDRGQGDTGELFF.

The chain employs TRBV4-1 and TRBJ1-1; the TCRdb D gene call, TRBD1, has no DNA to confirm it. The CDR3 is 15 amino acids. Germline V gene lookup returns CDR1 MGHRA and CDR2 YSYEKL. This chain's CDR3 is CASSQEHRDTSEAFF.

V gene TRBV28 combines with J gene TRBJ1-5. The V gene's germline CDR1 is MDHEN and CDR2 SYDVKM. The CDR3 extends over 13 amino acids. CDR3 protein: CASSFGQYQPQHF. Full variable domain (remainder filled in from reference TRBV28 and TRBJ1-5): DVKVTQSSRYLVKRTGEKVFLECVQDMDHENMFWYRQDPGLGLRLIYFSYDVKMKEKGDIPEGYSVSREKKERFSLILESASTNQTSMYLCASSFGQYQPQHFGDGTRLSIL.

The rearrangement joins TRBV30 to TRBJ2-2; the D call of TRBD1 rests on TCRdb alone, since no DNA is present to check it. Germline-derived CDR1 and CDR2 are GTSNPN and SVGIG (reference sequence). This CDR3 spans 14 amino acids. This CDR3 reads CASGGQGDGGELFF.

V gene TRBV12-3 or TRBV12-4 combines with J gene TRBJ2-5; TCRdb gives TRBD2 as the D gene, but with no DNA this cannot be confirmed. This CDR3 contains 16 residues. CDR3 sequence reads: CASSSSSGGAFETQYF.

The chain uses TRBV7-3 and TRBJ2-1. Germline V lookup: CDR1 SGHTA, CDR2 FQGTGA. The CDR3 loop spans 15 amino acids. The chain's CDR3 is CASSLFSGNLGEQFF.

The chain joins TRBV29-1 to TRBJ2-1. From germline, CDR1 is SQVTM and CDR2 ANQGSEA. The CDR3 is made up of 14 amino acids. CDR3 amino acids: CSVEEPHSYNEQFF.

J is TRBJ2-3 and V is TRBV28. Germline V lookup: CDR1 MDHEN, CDR2 SYDVKM. The CDR3 contains 17 residues. CDR3 sequence: CASSSPILGNSTDTQYF.

The chain couples TRBV4-3 to TRBJ1-2. The CDR3 extends over 14 amino acids. CDR1 is LGHNA, CDR2 YSLEER, per germline. CDR3 residues: CASSQDEANYGYTF.